These T cell receptor beta chains were read from a single sample in a study of T cells in Graves' hyperthyroidism and ophthalmopathy. TCRdb re-called the multiplex PCR reads with MiXCR, one entry per CDR3 protein. The sample lists about 560,000 distinct CDR3 sequences, over 15% occurring once. The material sequenced was blood. These receptors all stem from a young woman with Graves' hyperthyroidism. The CDR3 runs from the conserved cysteine through the conserved F or W. The order of the fields is clone size, J gene, D gene, V gene, CDR3 DNA, CDR3 protein. D genes are given only for firm matches. Not every row has a clone size; where given, it reads once, few, many or a size class.

clone size: few; J gene: TRBJ1-6; D gene: NA; V gene: TRBV15; CDR3 DNA: TGTGCCACCAGCAGAGGCGGGGACTCACCCCTCCACTTT; CDR3 protein: CATSRGGDSPLHF
clone size: NA; J gene: TRBJ2-7; D gene: TRBD1; V gene: TRBV6-1; CDR3 DNA: TGTGCCAGCAGGTGGGACAGGGTAGGCGAGCAGTACTTC; CDR3 protein: CASRWDRVGEQYF
clone size: NA; J gene: TRBJ1-3; D gene: TRBD1; V gene: TRBV9; CDR3 DNA: TGTGCCAGCAGCTCTAGGACAGGGTTATCTGGAAACACCATATATTTT; CDR3 protein: CASSSRTGLSGNTIYF
clone size: few; J gene: TRBJ1-1; D gene: NA; V gene: TRBV19; CDR3 DNA: TGTGCCAGTATATTAGGGTCCACTGAAGCTTTCTTT; CDR3 protein: CASILGSTEAFF
clone size: few; J gene: TRBJ1-1; D gene: NA; V gene: TRBV5-1; CDR3 DNA: TGCGCCAGCGGCGGCAGGGGAACTGAAGCTTTCTTT; CDR3 protein: CASGGRGTEAFF
clone size: few; J gene: TRBJ2-3; D gene: NA; V gene: TRBV12-3/TRBV12-4; CDR3 DNA: TGTGCCAGCAGCACGATTACAGGGAAGTCAGATACGCAGTATTTT; CDR3 protein: CASSTITGKSDTQYF
clone size: many; J gene: TRBJ2-7; D gene: TRBD1; V gene: TRBV7-9; CDR3 DNA: TGTGCCAGCAGCCTACCGGGACAGGGAGTTTACGAGCAGTACTTC; CDR3 protein: CASSLPGQGVYEQYF
clone size: many; J gene: TRBJ2-5; D gene: TRBD2; V gene: TRBV7-2; CDR3 DNA: TGTGCCAGCAGCTTAGGCCTAGCGGGAGGGGCTGGGGAGACCCAGTACTTC; CDR3 protein: CASSLGLAGGAGETQYF
clone size: few; J gene: TRBJ2-7; D gene: TRBD2; V gene: TRBV7-2; CDR3 DNA: TGTGCCAGCAGTGAAGTTTCGGGGGGGGGGGAGCAGTACTTC; CDR3 protein: CASSEVSGGGEQYF
clone size: many; J gene: TRBJ2-7; D gene: NA; V gene: TRBV5-4; CDR3 DNA: TGTGCCAGCAGCTTTGCCCTCGGATCCTACGAGCAGTACTTC; CDR3 protein: CASSFALGSYEQYF
clone size: few; J gene: TRBJ2-7; D gene: TRBD2; V gene: TRBV4-2; CDR3 DNA: TGTGCCAGCAGCCAGCCGGGACTATTCTTCGAGCAGTACTTC; CDR3 protein: CASSQPGLFFEQYF
clone size: many; J gene: TRBJ2-7; D gene: NA; V gene: TRBV12-3/TRBV12-4; CDR3 DNA: TGTGCCAGCAGATATGGGGGACACCGCTCCTACGAGCAGTACTTC; CDR3 protein: CASRYGGHRSYEQYF
clone size: NA; J gene: TRBJ2-5; D gene: NA; V gene: TRBV24-1; CDR3 DNA: TGTGCCACCAGTGATTCTAGCAGAGAGACCCAGTACTTC; CDR3 protein: CATSDSSRETQYF
clone size: few; J gene: TRBJ2-5; D gene: NA; V gene: TRBV11-2; CDR3 DNA: TGTGCCAGCAGCTTTGCCTCTCAAGAGACCCAGTACTTC; CDR3 protein: CASSFASQETQYF
clone size: few; J gene: TRBJ1-4; D gene: NA; V gene: TRBV2; CDR3 DNA: TGTGCCAGCAGCGCGGGACTTTTTGAAAAACTGTTTTTT; CDR3 protein: CASSAGLFEKLFF
clone size: many; J gene: TRBJ1-2; D gene: NA; V gene: TRBV20-1; CDR3 DNA: TGCAGTGCTAGAGATCCTGATTTCTATGGCTACACCTTC; CDR3 protein: CSARDPDFYGYTF
clone size: NA; J gene: TRBJ1-1; D gene: NA; V gene: TRBV20-1; CDR3 DNA: TGCAGTGCTAGAGCTGGGGTTTTTAACACTGAAGCTTTCTTT; CDR3 protein: CSARAGVFNTEAFF
clone size: many; J gene: TRBJ2-3; D gene: TRBD2; V gene: TRBV6-6; CDR3 DNA: TGTGCCAGCAGTTACTTACCTGAGACTAGCTGGGCTAGCACAGATACGCAGTATTTT; CDR3 protein: CASSYLPETSWASTDTQYF
clone size: few; J gene: TRBJ2-2; D gene: NA; V gene: TRBV6-1; CDR3 DNA: TGTGCCAGCAGCGCCTACTCGAGGTACACCGGGGAGCTGTTTTTT; CDR3 protein: CASSAYSRYTGELFF
clone size: few; J gene: TRBJ2-1; D gene: NA; V gene: TRBV7-9; CDR3 DNA: TGTGCCAGCAGCTTGGGGGCCCTGGGGCGGGTGACCTCCTACAATGAGCAGTTCTTC; CDR3 protein: CASSLGALGRVTSYNEQFF
clone size: many; J gene: TRBJ2-7; D gene: NA; V gene: TRBV5-6; CDR3 DNA: TGTGCCAGCAGCTTCGACAGCTCCTACGAGCAGTACTTC; CDR3 protein: CASSFDSSYEQYF
clone size: many; J gene: TRBJ1-1; D gene: TRBD1; V gene: TRBV20-1; CDR3 DNA: TGCAGTGCTCCCATTCAAACAGGGGAGGTTCTTGAAGCTTTCTTT; CDR3 protein: CSAPIQTGEVLEAFF
clone size: NA; J gene: TRBJ2-7; D gene: TRBD2; V gene: TRBV12-3/TRBV12-4; CDR3 DNA: TGTGCCAGCAGTTCTAAGCGGGGGGGCCACGAGCAGTACTTC; CDR3 protein: CASSSKRGGHEQYF
clone size: few; J gene: TRBJ2-1; D gene: NA; V gene: TRBV19; CDR3 DNA: TGTGCCAGTAGTCCCGGGTGGAATGAGCAGTTCTTC; CDR3 protein: CASSPGWNEQFF
clone size: once; J gene: TRBJ2-4; D gene: NA; V gene: TRBV5-1; CDR3 DNA: TGCGCCAGCAGCCTAACTAGGGCCAAAAACATTCAGTACTTC; CDR3 protein: CASSLTRAKNIQYF
clone size: NA; J gene: TRBJ2-7; D gene: NA; V gene: TRBV10-1; CDR3 DNA: TGCGCCAGCAGCAGGGGGGCCCTCTACGAGCAGTACTTC; CDR3 protein: CASSRGALYEQYF
clone size: NA; J gene: TRBJ1-1; D gene: TRBD1; V gene: TRBV28; CDR3 DNA: TGTGCCAGCAGTTTAGACAGGGGCATGACTGAAGCTTTCTTT; CDR3 protein: CASSLDRGMTEAFF
clone size: NA; J gene: TRBJ2-7; D gene: NA; V gene: TRBV12-3/TRBV12-4; CDR3 DNA: TGTGCCAGCAGTTTATGGGATCTGAGCTACGAGCAGTACTTC; CDR3 protein: CASSLWDLSYEQYF
clone size: many; J gene: TRBJ2-1; D gene: NA; V gene: TRBV20-1; CDR3 DNA: TGCAGTGCTAGAGGACCGGGGGAGCAGTTCTTC; CDR3 protein: CSARGPGEQFF
clone size: NA; J gene: TRBJ2-5; D gene: TRBD2; V gene: TRBV12-3/TRBV12-4; CDR3 DNA: TGTGCCAGCAGTTTAGGCGCTAGCGGTCGCACAGAGACCCAGTACTTC; CDR3 protein: CASSLGASGRTETQYF
clone size: NA; J gene: TRBJ2-7; D gene: TRBD1; V gene: TRBV4-3; CDR3 DNA: TGCGCCAGCAGCCAGAACAGGGGTTCCTCCTACGAGCAGTACTTC; CDR3 protein: CASSQNRGSSYEQYF